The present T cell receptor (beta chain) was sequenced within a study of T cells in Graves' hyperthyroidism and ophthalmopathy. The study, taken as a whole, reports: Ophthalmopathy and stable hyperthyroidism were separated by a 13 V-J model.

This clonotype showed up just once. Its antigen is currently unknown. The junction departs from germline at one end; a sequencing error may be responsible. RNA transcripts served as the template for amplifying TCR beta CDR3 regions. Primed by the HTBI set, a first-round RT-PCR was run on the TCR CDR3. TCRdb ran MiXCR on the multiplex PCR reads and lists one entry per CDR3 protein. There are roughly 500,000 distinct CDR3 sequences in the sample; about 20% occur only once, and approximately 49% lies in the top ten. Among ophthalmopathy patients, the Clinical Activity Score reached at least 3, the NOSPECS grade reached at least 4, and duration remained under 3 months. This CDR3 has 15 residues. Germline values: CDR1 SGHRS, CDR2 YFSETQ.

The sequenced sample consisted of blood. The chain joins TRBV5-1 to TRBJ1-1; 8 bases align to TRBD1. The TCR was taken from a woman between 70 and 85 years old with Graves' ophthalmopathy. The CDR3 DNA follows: TGCGCCGGCAGCGAGAACAGGGGGAGGGTCACTGAAGCTTTCTTT. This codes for CAGSENRGRVTEAFF.